This TCR beta chain was observed in a study of regulatory and conventional T cells in RAG deficiency. Deletions cut 4 bases from V and 8 bases from J, with 9 bases between. The V gene's germline CDR1 is SGHDN and CDR2 FVKESK. The CDR3 is made up of 12 amino acids. Sequenced by immunoSEQ multiplex PCR; TCRdb stores in-frame clones only, minus some. This table holds about 50,000 clones, 80% to 90% found once. Blood CD4+ CD25-low CD127-high conventional T cells supplied the genomic DNA template. The same specimen was also included in a second study, on regulatory T cells. Turning to that study: The PCR used 52 TRBV and 13 TRBJ primers. Regulatory T cells showed the strongest V-J pair restriction and V/J gene skewing among patient repertoires.

This receptor was identified in a human donor in good health. The specimen sequenced was CD4+ effector T cells sorted from blood. This chain links TRBV14 with TRBJ2-1, with D perhaps TRBD2 (5 bases). The CDR3: CASSPLGDEQFF. The CDR3 DNA is TGTGCCAGCAGCCCACTCGGGGATGAGCAGTTCTTC.